The present entry profiles one TCR beta chain with its context. The record originates from a study of blood T cell repertoires in COVID-19. Generated by immunoSEQ multiplex PCR, the TCRdb table keeps only in-frame clones and is missing some. Of 200,000 to 300,000 clones in the sample, roughly 88% were seen once. V was trimmed by 8 bases and J by 4 bases, leaving 23 bases between them. The CDR3 is made up of 16 amino acids. CDR1 is MDHEN and CDR2 is SYDVKM in the germline V gene. The chain employs TRBV28 and TRBJ1-1; TRBD1 might be the D (6 bases). This clonotype originated in a human donor in a cohort sampled during active COVID-19. What was sequenced was peripheral blood. The CDR3 is CASSPGGGPPGTEAFF. In DNA form, the CDR3 reads TGTGCCAGCTCACCTGGGGGCGGCCCGCCGGGCACTGAAGCTTTCTTT.